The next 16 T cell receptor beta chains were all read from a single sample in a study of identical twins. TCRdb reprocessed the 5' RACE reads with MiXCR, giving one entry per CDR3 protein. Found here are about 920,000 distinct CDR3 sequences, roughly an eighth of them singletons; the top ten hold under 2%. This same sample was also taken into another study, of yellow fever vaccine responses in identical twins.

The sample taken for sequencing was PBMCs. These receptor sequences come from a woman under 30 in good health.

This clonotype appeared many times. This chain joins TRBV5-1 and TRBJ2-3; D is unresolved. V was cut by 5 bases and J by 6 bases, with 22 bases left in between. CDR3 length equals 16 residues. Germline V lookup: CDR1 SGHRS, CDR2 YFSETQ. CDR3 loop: CASRPTPSKRGDTQYF. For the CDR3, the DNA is TGCGCCAGCAGGCCTACCCCCTCTAAACGTGGGGATACGCAGTATTTT.

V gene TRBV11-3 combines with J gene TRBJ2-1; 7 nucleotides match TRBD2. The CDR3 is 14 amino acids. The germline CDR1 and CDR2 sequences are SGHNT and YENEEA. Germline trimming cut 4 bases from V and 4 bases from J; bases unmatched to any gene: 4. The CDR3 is CASSSTAGYNEQFF. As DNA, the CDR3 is TGTGCCAGCAGCTCTACAGCGGGGTACAATGAGCAGTTCTTC.

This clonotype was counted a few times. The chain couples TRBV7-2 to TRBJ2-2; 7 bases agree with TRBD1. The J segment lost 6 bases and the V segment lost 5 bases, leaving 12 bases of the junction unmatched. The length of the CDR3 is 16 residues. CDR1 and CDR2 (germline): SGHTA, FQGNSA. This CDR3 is CASSRRGTDRSGELFF. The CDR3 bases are TGTGCCAGCAGCAGAAGGGGGACAGATCGGTCCGGGGAGCTGTTTTTT.

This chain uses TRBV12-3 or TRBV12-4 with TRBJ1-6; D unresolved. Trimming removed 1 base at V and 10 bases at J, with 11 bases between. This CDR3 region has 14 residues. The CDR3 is CASSLGLSGSPLHF. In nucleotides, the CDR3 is TGTGCCAGCAGTTTAGGGCTATCGGGATCACCCCTCCACTTT.

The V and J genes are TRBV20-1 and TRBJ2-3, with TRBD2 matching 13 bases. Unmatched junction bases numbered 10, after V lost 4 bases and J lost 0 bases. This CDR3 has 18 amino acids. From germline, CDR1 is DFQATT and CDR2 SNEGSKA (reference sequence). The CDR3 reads CSATGPGLAGISTDTQYF. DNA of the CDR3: TGCAGTGCTACTGGACCGGGACTAGCGGGGATTAGCACAGATACGCAGTATTTT.

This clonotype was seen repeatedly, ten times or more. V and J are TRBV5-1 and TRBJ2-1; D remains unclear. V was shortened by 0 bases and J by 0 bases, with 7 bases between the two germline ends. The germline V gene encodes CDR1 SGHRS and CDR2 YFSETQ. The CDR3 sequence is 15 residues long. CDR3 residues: CASSLGGISYNEQFF. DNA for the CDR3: TGCGCCAGCAGCTTGGGCGGTATCTCCTACAATGAGCAGTTCTTC.

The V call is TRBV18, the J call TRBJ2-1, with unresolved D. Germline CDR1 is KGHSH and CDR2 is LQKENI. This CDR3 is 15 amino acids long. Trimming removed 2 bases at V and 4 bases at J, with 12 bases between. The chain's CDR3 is CASSPANPLYNEQFF. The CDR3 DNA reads TGTGCCAGCTCACCAGCCAATCCCCTTTACAATGAGCAGTTCTTC.

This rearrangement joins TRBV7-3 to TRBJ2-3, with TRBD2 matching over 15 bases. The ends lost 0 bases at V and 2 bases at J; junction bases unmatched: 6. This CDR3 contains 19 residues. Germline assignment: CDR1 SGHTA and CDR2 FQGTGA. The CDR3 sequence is CASSLTPRTSGRDTDTQYF. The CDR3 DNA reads TGTGCCAGCAGCTTAACCCCCCGGACTAGCGGGAGGGACACAGATACGCAGTATTTT.

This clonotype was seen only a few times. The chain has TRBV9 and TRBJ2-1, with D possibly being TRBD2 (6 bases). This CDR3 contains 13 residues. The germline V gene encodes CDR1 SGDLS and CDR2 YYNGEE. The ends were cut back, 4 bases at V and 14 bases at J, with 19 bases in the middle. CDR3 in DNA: TGTGCCAGCAGCCCGGGACTGGGTGCCGGGGAGTTCTTC. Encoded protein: CASSPGLGAGEFF. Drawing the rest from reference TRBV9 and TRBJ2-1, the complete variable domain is DSGVTQTPKHLITATGQRVTLRCSPRSGDLSVYWYQQSLDQGLQFLIQYYNGEERAKGNILERFSAQQFPDLHSELNLSSLELGDSALYFCASSPGLGAGEFFGPGTRLTVL.

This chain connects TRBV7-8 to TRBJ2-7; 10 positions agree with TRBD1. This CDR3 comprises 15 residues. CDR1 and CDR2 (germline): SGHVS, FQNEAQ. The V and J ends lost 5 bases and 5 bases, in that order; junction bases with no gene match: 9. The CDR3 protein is CASSISGTGVDEQYF. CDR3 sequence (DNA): TGTGCCAGCAGCATCTCCGGGACAGGGGTGGACGAGCAGTACTTC.

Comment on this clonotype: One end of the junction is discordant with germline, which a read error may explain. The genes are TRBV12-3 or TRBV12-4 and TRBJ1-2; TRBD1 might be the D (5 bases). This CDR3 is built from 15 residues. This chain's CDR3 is CASSLAGGGTYSYTF. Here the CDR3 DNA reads TGTGCCAGCAGTTTGGCGGGCGGGGGGACCTATAGCTACACCTTC.

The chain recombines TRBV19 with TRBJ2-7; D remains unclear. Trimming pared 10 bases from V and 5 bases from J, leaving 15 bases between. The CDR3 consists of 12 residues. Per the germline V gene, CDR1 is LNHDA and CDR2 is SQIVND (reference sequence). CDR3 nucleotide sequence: TGTGCCACCGGACCCGAAAATGACGAGCAGTACTTC. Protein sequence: CATGPENDEQYF.

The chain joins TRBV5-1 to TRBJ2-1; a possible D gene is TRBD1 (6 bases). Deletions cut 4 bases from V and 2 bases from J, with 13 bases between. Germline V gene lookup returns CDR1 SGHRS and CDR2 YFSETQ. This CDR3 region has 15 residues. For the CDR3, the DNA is TGCGCCAGCAGCCCAGACAGGTTAACCTACAATGAGCAGTTCTTC. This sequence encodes CASSPDRLTYNEQFF.

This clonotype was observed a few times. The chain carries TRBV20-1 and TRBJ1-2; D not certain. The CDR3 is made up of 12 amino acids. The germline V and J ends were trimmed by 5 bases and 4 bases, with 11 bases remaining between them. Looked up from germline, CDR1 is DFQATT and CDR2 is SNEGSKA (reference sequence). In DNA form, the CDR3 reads TGCAGTGCTCTTACCCCGTTCTATGGCTACACCTTC. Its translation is CSALTPFYGYTF.

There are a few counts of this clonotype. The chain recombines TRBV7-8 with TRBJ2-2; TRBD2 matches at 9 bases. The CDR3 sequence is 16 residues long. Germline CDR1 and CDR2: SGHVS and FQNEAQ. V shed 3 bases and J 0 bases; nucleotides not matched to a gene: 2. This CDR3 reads CASSFIAGANTGELFF. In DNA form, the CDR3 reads TGTGCCAGCAGCTTTATAGCGGGAGCGAACACCGGGGAGCTGTTTTTT.

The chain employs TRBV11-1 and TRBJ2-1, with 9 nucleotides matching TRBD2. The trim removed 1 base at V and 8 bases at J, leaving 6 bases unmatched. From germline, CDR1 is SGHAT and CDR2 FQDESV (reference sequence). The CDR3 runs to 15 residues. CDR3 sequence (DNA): TGTGCCAGCAGCTTAGGGCGGGGGGGCCTCTATGAGCAGTTCTTC. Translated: CASSLGRGGLYEQFF.